One and the same sample provided the 30 T cell receptor beta chains below, sequenced in a study of CD8 T cells in Susac syndrome. The authors reverse transcribed about 0.5 to 1 ug RNA with random hexamers. In TCRdb, the immunoSEQ multiplex PCR reads were re-called with MiXCR into one record per CDR3 protein. The table lists around 300,000 distinct CDR3 sequences, just over 90% of them singletons. The sample consisted of CD4+ T cells from PBMCs. These receptors originate from a human donor with multiple sclerosis.

This rearrangement joins TRBV7-3 to TRBJ2-2; 7 positions agree with TRBD2. V was clipped by 4 bases and J by 2 bases; unmatched bases: 1. Germline CDR1 reads SGHTA; CDR2 reads FQGTGA. This CDR3 is built from 14 residues. CDR3 region: CASSSSGNTGELFF. CDR3 DNA: TGTGCCAGCAGCTCTAGCGGAAACACCGGGGAGCTGTTTTTT.

The chain joins TRBV7-9 to TRBJ2-7; perhaps TRBD1 as D (6 bases). CDR1 is SEHNR, CDR2 FQNEAQ, per germline (reference sequence). Trimming left V 5 bases short and J 2 bases short, with 16 bases between. There are 15 residues in the CDR3. As DNA, the CDR3 is TGTGCCAGCAGCCCCTCAAGACAGGCAGCCTACGAGCAGTACTTC. It specifies CASSPSRQAAYEQYF.

This clonotype was found once. The chain is built from TRBV30 and TRBJ2-5, with no clear D. This CDR3 is built from 10 residues. CDR1 is GTSNPN, CDR2 SVGIG, per germline (reference sequence). Trimming shortened V by 2 bases and J by 4 bases, and 2 bases separated the two germline ends. Here the CDR3 reads CAWSSETQYF. The CDR3 region has the DNA TGTGCCTGGAGTTCAGAGACCCAGTACTTC. The full variable domain, rest sourced from reference TRBV30 and TRBJ2-5, is SQTIHQWPATLVQPVGSPLSLECTVEGTSNPNLYWYRQAAGRGLQLLFYSVGIGQISSEVPQNLSASRPQDRQFILSSKKLLLSDSGFYLCAWSSETQYFGPGTRLLVL.

This clonotype has a single count. CDR3 DNA: TGTGCCAGCAGGGACGTAGGGCCGAACACCGGGGAGCTGTTTTTT. The encoded protein is CASRDVGPNTGELFF. This chain uses TRBV7-2 with TRBJ2-2; the D is unclear. Trimming took off 6 bases at V and 0 bases at J, with 11 bases between the two ends. CDR3 size: 15 residues. The V gene's germline CDR1 is SGHTA and CDR2 FQGNSA.

The chain couples TRBV20-1 to TRBJ2-3; the D is unclear. The CDR3 runs 11 residues. V was clipped by 2 bases and J by 5 bases, with 5 bases between them. Looked up from germline, CDR1 is DFQATT and CDR2 is SNEGSKA (reference sequence). CDR3 sequence: CSARIEDTQYF. The CDR3 bases are TGCAGTGCTAGAATAGAAGATACGCAGTATTTT.

This chain uses TRBV12-3 or TRBV12-4 with TRBJ2-1, with a tentative D call TRBD1 (6 bases). The CDR3 is 14 residues long. V was cut by 6 bases and J by 3 bases, with 12 bases left in between. In DNA, the CDR3 is TGTGCCAGCAGGCAGGGGACGGACTACAATGAGCAGTTCTTC. As protein: CASRQGTDYNEQFF.

The chain combines TRBV12-3 or TRBV12-4 with TRBJ2-7, with 7 bases identical to TRBD2. V was clipped by 6 bases and J by 3 bases; unmatched bases: 8. This CDR3 contains 14 residues. CDR3: CASSPTGGVYEQYF. CDR3 in DNA: TGTGCCAGCAGCCCTACGGGGGGTGTCTACGAGCAGTACTTC.

The CDR3 DNA is TGTGCCAGCAGGGCAGAGAGATTGAACACTGAAGCTTTCTTT. This encodes CASRAERLNTEAFF. V is TRBV2 and J is TRBJ1-1; D call uncertain. CDR3 size: 14 residues. Deletions cut 6 bases from V and 0 bases from J, with 11 bases between. The germline V gene has CDR1 SNHLY and CDR2 FYNNEI.

The chain has TRBV30 and TRBJ1-1; D gene unclear. This CDR3 contains 19 residues. CDR1 is GTSNPN, CDR2 SVGIG, per germline (reference sequence). V was trimmed by 0 bases and J by 3 bases, leaving 26 bases between them. CDR3 sequence reads: CAWSVRRPYFGHGDTEAFF. The CDR3, as DNA: TGTGCCTGGAGTGTACGACGACCATACTTTGGGCATGGGGACACTGAAGCTTTCTTT.

The chain employs TRBV16 and TRBJ1-2; no firm D call. Germline assignment: CDR1 KGHSY and CDR2 FQNENV. Trimming stripped 0 bases from V and 7 bases from J, with 6 bases between. The CDR3 is 12 amino acids. The CDR3 spells CASSQSRAGYTF. CDR3 nucleotide sequence: TGTGCCAGCAGCCAATCTCGGGCTGGCTACACCTTC.

The chain carries TRBV7-9 and TRBJ2-7, with D perhaps being TRBD1 or TRBD2 (5 bases each). Trimming removed 1 base from V and 12 bases from J, with 22 bases in between. This CDR3 is built from 15 residues. Germline-derived CDR1 and CDR2 are SEHNR and FQNEAQ (reference sequence). The CDR3 coding sequence is TGTGCCAGCAGCTTAGACAAGGGACCAAACGCACCCGGGTACTTC. Amino acid sequence: CASSLDKGPNAPGYF.

The J gene is TRBJ2-7, the V gene TRBV20-1, with TRBD2 as a possible D gene (6 bases). The CDR3 has 12 residues. V was trimmed by 7 bases and J by 3 bases, leaving 13 bases between them. Germline CDR1 reads DFQATT; CDR2 reads SNEGSKA (reference sequence). The CDR3 sequence is CSVGSGRYEQYF. The CDR3 nucleotides are TGCAGTGTCGGAAGCGGGCGCTACGAGCAGTACTTC.

The V call is TRBV5-6, the J call TRBJ1-5; D is unclear. Per germline, CDR1 SGHDT and CDR2 YYEEEE. This CDR3 is built from 13 residues. V lost 1 base to trimming and J lost 7 bases, with 9 bases between them. The CDR3 sequence is CASSLRVGQPQHF. As DNA, the CDR3 is TGTGCCAGCAGCTTGCGGGTGGGACAGCCCCAGCATTTT.

This rearrangement joins TRBV30 to TRBJ2-7; 10 bases align to TRBD2. Germline lookup yields CDR1 GTSNPN and CDR2 SVGIG (reference sequence). V shed 0 bases and J 8 bases; nucleotides not matched to a gene: 7. There are 14 residues in the CDR3. The CDR3 here is CAWSVGLAGAKQYF. CDR3 sequence (DNA): TGTGCCTGGAGTGTGGGCCTAGCGGGAGCCAAGCAGTACTTC.

The V call is TRBV7-9, the J call TRBJ1-1; 8 nucleotides agree with TRBD1. Germline values: CDR1 SEHNR, CDR2 FQNEAQ (reference sequence). This CDR3 has 12 residues. The V segment lost 5 bases and the J segment 6 bases; nucleotides outside the gene matches: 2. The CDR3 sequence: CASSQGAAEAFF. For the CDR3, the DNA is TGTGCCAGCAGCCAGGGGGCCGCTGAAGCTTTCTTT. Together with reference TRBV7-9 and TRBJ1-1, the CDR3 gives the full variable domain: DTGVSQNPRHKITKRGQNVTFRCDPISEHNRLYWYRQTLGQGPEFLTYFQNEAQLEKSRLLSDRFSAERPKGSFSTLEIQRTEQGDSAMYLCASSQGAAEAFFGQGTRLTVV.

This clonotype has just one count. The chain carries TRBV7-2 and TRBJ1-2; D is unresolved. This CDR3 comprises 15 residues. Trimming took 1 base from V and 4 from J, leaving 13 bases between them. Per germline, CDR1 SGHTA and CDR2 FQGNSA. As DNA, the CDR3 is TGTGCCAGCAGCTTAGATCTCATTAAGAGCTATGGCTACACCTTC. This codes for CASSLDLIKSYGYTF.

This clonotype was seen once. J is TRBJ1-3 and V is TRBV7-2, with 12 nucleotides matching TRBD1. CDR1 SGHTA and CDR2 FQGNSA come from the germline V gene. CDR3 length equals 17 residues. The trim removed 3 bases at V and 4 bases at J, leaving 7 bases unmatched. CDR3 residues: CASSFQPGTGGGNTIYF. DNA of the CDR3: TGTGCCAGCAGCTTCCAACCCGGGACAGGGGGCGGAAACACCATATATTTT.

V is TRBV9 and J is TRBJ2-5, with TRBD2 matching over 10 bases. This CDR3 is 16 amino acids long. The V gene's germline CDR1 is SGDLS and CDR2 YYNGEE. Trimming at V came to 3 bases and at J to 1 base, leaving 6 bases not matched to a gene. The CDR3, as DNA: TGTGCCAGCAGCGCTCGAGCGGGGGGGCGCCAAGAGACCCAGTACTTC. It encodes CASSARAGGRQETQYF.

The DNA of the CDR3 is TGTGCCAGCAGCCAAGACAGTACCTATGGCTACACCTTC. It translates to CASSQDSTYGYTF. V usage is TRBV7-9 and J usage is TRBJ1-2; a possible D gene is TRBD1 (5 bases). Trimming removed 5 bases from V and 4 bases from J, with 11 bases in between. The V gene's germline CDR1 is SEHNR and CDR2 FQNEAQ (reference sequence). The CDR3 totals 13 residues.

The chain uses TRBV9 and TRBJ2-7; 8 bases are a match to TRBD1. There are 16 residues in the CDR3. Germline CDR1 and CDR2: SGDLS and YYNGEE. J gave up 1 base and V 0 bases, and 6 bases lay outside the gene matches. In DNA form, the CDR3 reads TGTGCCAGCAGCGTAGCCCCGCAGGGGGCATCCTACGAGCAGTACTTC. Translated, it gives CASSVAPQGASYEQYF.

The chain employs TRBV3-1 and TRBJ2-3; the D gene is possibly TRBD1 (6 bases). V was cut by 1 base and J by 6 bases, with 17 bases left in between. CDR3 length: 16 amino acids. Per germline, CDR1 LGHDT and CDR2 YNNKEL (reference sequence). The CDR3 nucleotides are TGTGCCAGCAGCCAAGGGGCTGGCCGACAGGTGGATACGCAGTATTTT. It encodes CASSQGAGRQVDTQYF.

This clonotype has just a few counts. This chain uses TRBV29-1 with TRBJ2-7, with 12 bases identical to TRBD1. CDR1 is SQVTM, CDR2 ANQGSEA, per germline. The CDR3 runs 14 residues. The V and J ends lost 4 bases and 2 bases, in that order; junction bases with no gene match: 3. CDR3 residues: CSVGRDRGPYEQYF. The CDR3 region has the DNA TGCAGCGTTGGTCGGGACAGGGGGCCCTACGAGCAGTACTTC.

The chain recombines TRBV4-3 with TRBJ2-1; D may be TRBD1 (5 bases). V lost 2 bases, J lost 7 bases, and 15 bases lay in between. Looked up from germline, CDR1 is LGHNA and CDR2 is YSLEER. CDR3 length equals 15 residues. The CDR3 DNA is TGCGCCAGCAGCCAACAGGGAATCACGGTAAATGAGCAGTTCTTC. Its protein is CASSQQGITVNEQFF.

The V and J genes are TRBV5-1 and TRBJ2-7; 9 bases map to TRBD2. Per the germline V gene, CDR1 is SGHRS and CDR2 is YFSETQ. The CDR3 extends over 15 amino acids. The ends lost 6 bases at V and 4 bases at J; junction bases unmatched: 11. The CDR3 region is CASKVAGDGLYEQYF. The CDR3 coding sequence is TGCGCCAGCAAAGTAGCGGGAGACGGGCTATACGAGCAGTACTTC.

The rearrangement links TRBV7-8 to TRBJ2-7, with D hard to call. The CDR3 is 15 residues long. V was shortened by 1 base and J by 2 bases, with 12 bases between the two germline ends. Germline V lookup: CDR1 SGHVS, CDR2 FQNEAQ. CDR3 in amino acids: CASSLVADPTYEQYF. Written as DNA, the CDR3 is TGTGCCAGCAGCTTAGTGGCTGACCCCACCTACGAGCAGTACTTC. The variable domain in full, with the rest retrieved from reference TRBV7-8 and TRBJ2-7, is GAGVSQSPRYKVAKRGQDVALRCDPISGHVSLFWYQQALGQGPEFLTYFQNEAQLDKSGLPSDRFFAERPEGSVSTLKIQRTQQEDSAVYLCASSLVADPTYEQYFGPGTRLTVT.

This clonotype was recorded once. The chain joins TRBV6-5 to TRBJ2-3; TRBD2 matches 7 bases. V shed 7 bases, J shed 1 base, and the junction held 8 bases outside the gene matches. CDR3 length equals 15 residues. CDR1 MNHEY and CDR2 SVGAGI come from the germline V gene. CDR3 sequence reads: CASIARGVGTDTQYF. In nucleotides, the CDR3 is TGTGCCAGCATCGCCCGGGGGGTGGGCACAGATACGCAGTATTTT.

The chain recombines TRBV20-1 with TRBJ2-7; 10 nucleotides align to TRBD2. CDR1 and CDR2 (germline): DFQATT, SNEGSKA (reference sequence). The V segment lost 5 bases and the J segment 6 bases; nucleotides outside the gene matches: 7. CDR3 length: 13 residues. The CDR3 loop is CSAPSGRDFEQYF. The CDR3 bases are TGCAGTGCTCCTAGCGGGAGAGATTTCGAGCAGTACTTC.

The DNA of the CDR3 is TGTGCCAGTAGTATAGAGGGGACAGGGGGTGAAAAACTGTTTTTT. Translating gives CASSIEGTGGEKLFF. The genes are TRBV19 and TRBJ1-4; 11 bases align to TRBD1. Germline V gene data show CDR1 as LNHDA and CDR2 as SQIVND (reference sequence). Unmatched junction bases numbered 1, after V lost 0 bases and J lost 7 bases. The CDR3 is 15 residues long.

The rearrangement links TRBV7-8 to TRBJ1-6; D unclear. The germline CDR1 and CDR2 sequences are SGHVS and FQNEAQ. V was shortened by 0 bases and J by 9 bases, with 15 bases between the two germline ends. This CDR3 spans 16 amino acids. The CDR3 protein is CASSLALWNSGSPLHF. The DNA for the CDR3 is TGTGCCAGCAGCTTAGCGCTCTGGAATTCTGGTTCACCCCTCCACTTT.

J is TRBJ2-5 and V is TRBV18; TRBD1 might be the D (5 bases). The CDR3 is 14 amino acids. Deletions cut 3 bases from V and 2 bases from J, with 10 bases between. CDR1 is KGHSH, CDR2 LQKENI, per germline. This CDR3 reads CASSPSGFQETQYF. The CDR3 region has the DNA TGTGCCAGCTCACCTTCAGGGTTTCAAGAGACCCAGTACTTC.